These T cell receptor beta chains were read from a single sample in a study of blood T cells in healthy people across ages. TCRdb processed the 5' RACE reads anew with MiXCR; each CDR3 protein has one entry. The repertoire holds 700,000 to 850,000 distinct CDR3 sequences, with about 53% as singletons. Sequencing was done on a sample of blood. These receptors all stem from a man older than 75 in good health. Both conserved end residues are part of each CDR3. Each record gives: V gene, D gene, J gene, clone size, CDR3 protein, CDR3 DNA. The D gene is left open where the match is weak. Clone size is not always given. Where it is, it says once, few, many or a class for expanded clones.

TRBV11-2	-	TRBJ2-1	many	CASSAPGRNEQFF	TGTGCCAGCAGCGCCCCGGGGAGGAATGAGCAGTTCTTC
TRBV11-2	-	TRBJ1-5	once	CASSLVNSNQPQHF	TGTGCCAGCAGCTTAGTGAATAGCAATCAGCCCCAGCATTTT
TRBV7-2	TRBD2	TRBJ2-7	few	CASSPTRTSGKHEQYF	TGTGCCAGCAGCCCCACCCGGACTAGCGGGAAACACGAGCAGTACTTC
TRBV27	-	TRBJ1-2	-	CASSSPRSGYTF	TGTGCCAGCAGTTCCCCCCGGAGTGGCTACACCTTC
TRBV7-2	-	TRBJ2-7	few	CASSLKTENEQYF	TGTGCCAGCAGCTTAAAGACAGAGAACGAGCAGTACTTC
TRBV7-2	TRBD2	TRBJ2-1	-	CATQREARSKEQFF	TGTGCCACCCAGCGGGAGGCACGGAGTAAAGAGCAGTTCTTC
TRBV20-1	-	TRBJ1-2	-	CSARDLVGTNYGYTF	TGCAGTGCTAGAGATTTGGTCGGGACTAACTATGGCTACACCTTC
TRBV6-5	-	TRBJ1-2	few	CASSSPWDGGRSYTF	TGTGCCAGCAGTAGCCCGTGGGACGGTGGCAGGAGCTACACCTTC
TRBV5-1	-	TRBJ2-4	-	CASGPGVGENIQYF	TGCGCCAGCGGGCCAGGGGTAGGCGAAAACATTCAGTACTTC
TRBV24-1	-	TRBJ2-5	-	CAASAPSKGNEQYF	TGTGCCGCCTCAGCGCCTAGTAAGGGCAATGAGCAGTACTTC
TRBV29-1	TRBD1	TRBJ1-5	-	CSVRDRNYQPQHF	TGCAGCGTTCGGGACAGAAATTATCAGCCCCAGCATTTT
TRBV20-1	TRBD2	TRBJ2-2	-	CSARAGGNTGELFF	TGCAGTGCTAGAGCGGGGGGGAACACCGGGGAGCTGTTTTTT
TRBV28	TRBD1	TRBJ2-1	-	CASIPGDRGYNEQFF	TGTGCCAGCATCCCCGGGGACAGGGGCTACAATGAGCAGTTCTTC
TRBV27	TRBD1	TRBJ1-5	-	CASSRTGGFQPQHF	TGTGCCAGCAGTCGGACAGGGGGCTTTCAGCCCCAGCATTTT
TRBV4-1	TRBD1	TRBJ2-7	-	CASSSPEQGVYEQYF	TGCGCCAGCAGCTCACCGGAACAGGGGGTCTACGAGCAGTACTTC
TRBV5-1	-	TRBJ2-4	-	CASSWVAGRNIQYF	TGCGCCAGCAGCTGGGTGGCGGGAAGGAACATTCAGTACTTC
TRBV5-1	-	TRBJ2-5	few	CASSLVGSERETQYF	TGCGCCAGCAGCTTGGTAGGGTCGGAACGAGAGACCCAGTACTTC
TRBV24-1	TRBD1	TRBJ2-1	-	CATSDPGTDNAYNEQFF	TGTGCCACCAGTGACCCTGGGACAGATAATGCCTACAATGAGCAGTTCTTC
TRBV11-2	TRBD2	TRBJ2-3	-	CASSFYPGTSGTTDTQYF	TGTGCCAGCAGCTTCTATCCCGGGACTAGCGGGACCACAGATACGCAGTATTTT
TRBV2	-	TRBJ2-7	-	CASSEVGLGYEQYF	TGTGCCAGCAGTGAAGTGGGGCTCGGGTACGAGCAGTACTTC
TRBV10-3	-	TRBJ1-2	-	CAISGGRSYTF	TGTGCCATCAGTGGGGGCCGAAGCTACACCTTC
TRBV20-1	-	TRBJ2-1	few	CSARGVGEQFF	TGCAGTGCAAGGGGGGTGGGCGAGCAGTTCTTC
TRBV15	TRBD2	TRBJ2-2	few	CATSRDQASGSITGELFF	TGTGCCACCAGCAGAGATCAAGCTAGCGGGAGTATTACCGGGGAGCTGTTTTTT
TRBV7-3	-	TRBJ1-2	few	CASSRRADYGYTF	TGTGCCAGCAGCCGCAGGGCGGACTATGGCTACACCTTC
TRBV7-6	TRBD2	TRBJ2-7	-	CASSLIAGGPDEQYF	TGTGCCAGCAGCTTAATAGCGGGAGGGCCCGACGAGCAGTACTTC
TRBV6-6	TRBD2	TRBJ2-7	few	CASSIGLAYEQYF	TGTGCCAGCAGTATAGGACTAGCCTACGAGCAGTACTTC
TRBV25-1	TRBD1	TRBJ1-2	-	CASRGGGNYGYTF	TGTGCCAGCAGGGGAGGGGGCAACTATGGCTACACCTTC
TRBV5-1	TRBD2	TRBJ2-4	-	CASSSGLAAKNIQYF	TGCGCCAGCAGCTCTGGACTAGCAGCCAAAAACATTCAGTACTTC
TRBV20-1	-	TRBJ2-5	once	CSARDFPAAKTQYF	TGCAGTGCTAGAGATTTTCCGGCAGCGAAGACCCAGTACTTC
TRBV3-1	TRBD2	TRBJ2-1	-	CASSRGLAGVGSYNEQFF	TGTGCCAGCAGCCGCGGACTAGCGGGAGTTGGGTCCTACAATGAGCAGTTCTTC
TRBV7-9	TRBD1	TRBJ2-7	-	CASSSDDRAYEQYF	TGTGCCAGCAGCTCGGACGACAGGGCCTACGAGCAGTACTTC
TRBV4-1	TRBD2	TRBJ2-1	-	CASSQELAGSPNEQFF	TGCGCCAGCAGCCAGGAACTAGCGGGATCCCCCAATGAGCAGTTCTTC
TRBV29-1	TRBD1	TRBJ1-2	-	CSVDSRDRNYGYTF	TGCAGCGTCGACTCCCGGGACAGAAACTATGGCTACACCTTC
TRBV7-2	-	TRBJ1-2	few	CASSPGWRAGGYGYTF	TGTGCCAGCAGCCCCGGTTGGCGGGCGGGGGGCTATGGCTACACCTTC
TRBV3-1	-	TRBJ1-2	-	CASSPQSGARGYTF	TGTGCCAGCAGCCCGCAAAGCGGGGCTCGGGGCTACACCTTC
TRBV24-1	-	TRBJ1-2	-	CATSDSMNGYTF	TGTGCCACCAGTGATTCGATGAATGGCTACACCTTC
TRBV9	TRBD2	TRBJ2-1	-	CASSGTSGHVNEQFF	TGTGCCAGCAGCGGGACTAGCGGCCACGTCAATGAGCAGTTCTTC
TRBV5-1	TRBD1	TRBJ1-2	-	CASSAGTDRYGYTF	TGCGCCAGCAGCGCAGGGACAGATCGCTATGGCTACACCTTC
TRBV6-5	TRBD1	TRBJ1-5	-	CASSYSGGGGQPQHF	TGTGCCAGCAGTTATTCAGGGGGCGGCGGGCAGCCCCAGCATTTT
TRBV5-1	TRBD1	TRBJ1-1	-	CASSLGTGSNAEAFF	TGCGCCAGCAGCTTGGGGACAGGGTCGAATGCGGAGGCTTTCTTT
TRBV5-1	TRBD2	TRBJ2-7	-	CTSRTSGKSYGEQYF	TGCACCAGCAGGACTAGCGGGAAGTCATACGGCGAGCAGTACTTC
TRBV6-6	TRBD2	TRBJ2-1	-	CASSYSSGWNVEQFF	TGTGCCAGCAGTTACTCTAGCGGGTGGAACGTTGAGCAGTTCTTC
TRBV20-1	TRBD1	TRBJ2-3	-	CSAPGQVLRTSTDTQYF	TGCAGTGCCCCGGGACAGGTGTTGCGCACTAGCACAGATACGCAGTATTTT
TRBV15	-	TRBJ1-5	-	CATSRTTDSNQPQHF	TGTGCCACCAGCAGAACGACAGATAGCAATCAGCCCCAGCATTTT
TRBV7-2	-	TRBJ1-2	few	CASSFQHYGYTF	TGTGCCAGCAGCTTTCAGCACTATGGCTACACCTTC
TRBV20-1	TRBD2	TRBJ2-5	-	CSARVGELAGVTQYF	TGCAGTGCTAGAGTTGGCGAACTAGCGGGAGTGACCCAGTACTTC
TRBV28	TRBD2	TRBJ2-3	once	CASSMTLAMGTQYF	TGTGCCAGCAGCATGACACTAGCGATGGGTACGCAGTATTTT
TRBV15	-	TRBJ1-2	-	CATSRAVGRATANYGYTF	TGTGCCACCAGCAGAGCTGTCGGTAGAGCTACAGCTAACTATGGCTACACCTTC
TRBV27	TRBD2	TRBJ2-3	-	CASSPGEGRTDTQYF	TGTGCCAGCAGTCCTGGGGAGGGCCGCACAGATACGCAGTATTTT
TRBV15	TRBD2	TRBJ2-3	once	CATSKRGSTDTQYF	TGTGCCACCAGCAAGCGGGGCAGCACAGATACGCAGTATTTT
TRBV29-1	-	TRBJ2-7	many	CSVRGSYEQYF	TGCAGCGTCCGGGGATCGTACGAGCAGTACTTC
TRBV4-1	-	TRBJ2-7	-	CASSQVGTRSLYEQYF	TGCGCCAGCAGCCAAGTAGGGACACGCTCCCTCTACGAGCAGTACTTC
TRBV7-3	TRBD2	TRBJ2-1	few	CASSLMGLAGGPNEQFF	TGTGCCAGCAGCTTAATGGGCCTAGCGGGAGGGCCGAATGAGCAGTTCTTC